What follows are 11 T cell receptor beta chains derived from one specimen sequenced in a study of glioma-infiltrating T cells. The iRepertoire nested amplicon-rescue multiplex PCR amplified TCR alpha and beta CDR3s from RNA. TCRdb used MiXCR to reprocess the multiplex PCR reads, holding one entry per CDR3 protein. Counted here are about 110,000 distinct CDR3 sequences, 25% to 30% occurring once; the ten biggest clones make up 35%. Sequenced sample: glioma tissue, nonneoplastic brain tissue, or PBMCs (not recorded which). The origin of the receptors is a human donor with low-grade glioma or glioblastoma, undergoing nonglioma brain surgery, or in good health (not recorded which).

CDR3 DNA sequence: TGTGCCAGCAGTTTAGGGACAGGGTATACCTATGAGCAGTTCTTC. The encoded protein is CASSLGTGYTYEQFF. The chain recombines TRBV27 with TRBJ2-1, with 9 bases lining up with TRBD1. Germline lookup yields CDR1 MNHEY and CDR2 SMNVEV (reference sequence). Trimming at V came to 2 bases and at J to 8 bases, leaving 7 bases not matched to a gene. The CDR3 runs to 15 residues.

For this clonotype: One end of the junction fails to match germline, which may point to a read error. The CDR3 sequence is CVSSYSMAPNERFF. CDR3 coding DNA: TGTGTCAGCAGTTACTCGATGGCCCCCAATGAGCGGTTCTTC. The chain has TRBV6-5 and TRBJ2-1; D unclear. The length of the CDR3 is 14 residues. In germline, CDR1 is MNHEY, CDR2 SVGAGI.

This clonotype was detected only a few times. The chain joins TRBV5-1 to TRBJ1-6; TRBD1 might be the D (6 bases). The germline gives CDR1 SGHRS, CDR2 YFSETQ. This CDR3 has 14 residues. Trimming stripped 4 bases from V and 12 bases from J, with 17 bases between. CDR3 nucleotide sequence: TGCGCCAGCAGCCCCTCCGGACAGATCCTACCCCTCCACTTT. Encoded protein: CASSPSGQILPLHF.

This clonotype was found many times. The gene calls are TRBV5-1 and TRBJ2-7, with 7 nucleotides matching TRBD1. Losses at the gene ends were 3 bases for V and 3 bases for J; bases not matched to a gene: 6. CDR1 and CDR2 from the germline V gene are SGHRS and YFSETQ. The CDR3 spans 14 residues. The CDR3 DNA sequence: TGCGCCAGCAGCTCCTACAGGGGTAACTACGAGCAGTACTTC. Amino acid sequence: CASSSYRGNYEQYF.

This clonotype occurred many times. The J gene is TRBJ2-1, the V gene TRBV28; 9 bases are shared with TRBD2. The CDR3 runs to 14 residues. Per the germline V gene, CDR1 is MDHEN and CDR2 is SYDVKM. After removal of 4 bases from V and 10 bases from J, the junction contained 8 bases not matched to a gene. CDR3 sequence reads: CASSSGLAFREQFF. DNA of the CDR3: TGTGCCAGCAGTTCTGGACTAGCGTTTCGGGAGCAGTTCTTC.

This clonotype was counted many times. The V and J genes are TRBV20-1 and TRBJ1-4; D unresolved. The germline V gene encodes CDR1 DFQATT and CDR2 SNEGSKA (reference sequence). CDR3 size: 14 residues. V lost 0 bases and J lost 8, with 13 bases in between. CDR3 in DNA: TGCAGTGCTAGAGATAGGGAAGGGCGGGAAAAACTGTTTTTT. It specifies CSARDREGREKLFF.

This clonotype was observed at least ten times. Possible read error: a much larger clone is one base away. The rearrangement joins TRBV6-1 to TRBJ1-1; 7 bases match TRBD1. The junction had 5 bases not matched to a gene; V was cut back by 5 bases and J by 2 bases. Germline CDR1 reads MNHNS; CDR2 reads SASEGT. CDR3 length equals 14 residues. CDR3 DNA sequence: TGTGCCAGCAGTCCCCGGACAGGAAACACTGAAGCTTTCTTT. This encodes CASSPRTGNTEAFF.

There are many counts of this clonotype. The chain is built from TRBV12-3 or TRBV12-4 and TRBJ2-7; 10 bases map to TRBD1. The V and J ends lost 5 bases and 0 bases, in that order; junction bases with no gene match: 4. The CDR3 covers 15 residues. The CDR3 is CASSTGQGLSYEQYF. CDR3 DNA sequence: TGTGCCAGCAGTACGGGACAGGGGCTCTCCTACGAGCAGTACTTC.

This clonotype was seen at least ten times. The chain recombines TRBV7-2 with TRBJ2-7; D not resolved. Germline lookup yields CDR1 SGHTA and CDR2 FQGNSA. Trimming cost V 4 bases and J 0 bases, with 7 bases left between them. The CDR3 spans 13 residues. This CDR3 is CASSSRISYEQYF. CDR3 coding DNA: TGTGCCAGCAGCTCCCGAATCTCCTACGAGCAGTACTTC.

This clonotype was recorded a few times. The genes are TRBV12-3 or TRBV12-4 and TRBJ1-5; tentatively, D is TRBD1 (5 bases). The CDR3 has 14 amino acids. V was shortened by 8 bases and J by 3 bases, with 14 bases between the two germline ends. The CDR3 DNA follows: TGTGCCAGCGCGTTCCGGGGGGTCAATCAGCCCCAGCATTTT. Amino acids: CASAFRGVNQPQHF.

This clonotype was detected many times. This chain links TRBV10-3 with TRBJ1-1; D perhaps matches TRBD1 (6 bases). V gave up 6 bases and J gave up 0 bases, with 11 bases separating them. The length of the CDR3 is 14 residues. CDR1 is ENHRY and CDR2 is SYGVKD in the germline V gene. CDR3 residues: CAIRLGQMNTEAFF. The CDR3 DNA reads as TGTGCCATCAGACTCGGACAGATGAACACTGAAGCTTTCTTT.